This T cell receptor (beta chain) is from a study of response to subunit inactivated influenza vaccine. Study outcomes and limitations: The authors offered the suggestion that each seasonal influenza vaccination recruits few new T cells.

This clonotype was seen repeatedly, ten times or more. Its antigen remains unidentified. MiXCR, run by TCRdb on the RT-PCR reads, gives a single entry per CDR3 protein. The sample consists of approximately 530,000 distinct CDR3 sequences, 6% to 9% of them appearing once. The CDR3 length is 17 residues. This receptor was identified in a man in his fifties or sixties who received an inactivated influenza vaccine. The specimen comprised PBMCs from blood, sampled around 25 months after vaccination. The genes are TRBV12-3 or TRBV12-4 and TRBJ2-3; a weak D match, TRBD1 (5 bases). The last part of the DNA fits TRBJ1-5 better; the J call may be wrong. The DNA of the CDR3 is TGTGCCAGCAGTTTAAAGGGGCCACCCGAGGGGAAAGATACGCAGCATTTT. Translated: CASSLKGPPEGKDTQHF.